The 13 T cell receptor beta chains given below trace back to one sample, sequenced in a study of cytomegalovirus exposure and HLA in healthy donors. Here immunoSEQ multiplex PCR was the method, and the copy in TCRdb shows in-frame clones only, minus some. The sample has a few hundred thousand clones, 70% to 90% seen once. Source material: PBMCs. All receptors derive from a woman aged 18-30 years in good health and CMV-seronegative.

The V call is TRBV28, the J call TRBJ1-5; D uncertain. The germline V and J ends were trimmed by 6 bases and 10 bases, with 19 bases remaining between them. The CDR3 has 14 residues. CDR1 MDHEN and CDR2 SYDVKM come from the germline V gene. In nucleotides, the CDR3 is TGTGCCAGCAGAACCGGGAAGTTCGTGTCTCCCCAGCATTTT. Its translation is CASRTGKFVSPQHF.

V usage is TRBV4-1 and J usage is TRBJ2-1, with 7 bases that match TRBD1. J lost 2 bases, V lost 4 bases, and 8 bases had no gene match. The germline CDR1 and CDR2 sequences are MGHRA and YSYEKL. This CDR3 has 16 amino acids. The CDR3 DNA follows: TGCGCCAGCAGCCTACTTGGGACAGCGGCCTACAATGAGCAGTTCTTC. Residues: CASSLLGTAAYNEQFF.

The DNA of the CDR3 is TGTGCCAGCAGCCTCAGAGGGCGGGTAGGAGGGAATGAGCAGTTCTTC. This gives the protein CASSLRGRVGGNEQFF. This chain joins TRBV7-3 and TRBJ2-1; TRBD2 might be the D (6 bases). This CDR3 comprises 16 residues. CDR1 is SGHTA and CDR2 is FQGTGA in the germline V gene. Trimming removed 5 bases from V and 7 bases from J, with 21 bases in between.

This clone was seen more than once but under ten times. Within the sample, other DNA sequences also encode this same CDR3. The rearrangement links TRBV7-3 to TRBJ1-1; the D gene is possibly TRBD1 (5 bases). From germline, CDR1 is SGHTA and CDR2 FQGTGA. Trimming took 5 bases from V and 1 from J, leaving 11 bases between them. The CDR3 runs 14 residues. The CDR3, as DNA: TGTGCCAGCAGCCTCGGGACTGAGAACACTGAAGCTTTCTTT. It yields the protein CASSLGTENTEAFF.

This clone was seen only once. The chain couples TRBV23-1 to TRBJ2-6, with 8 nucleotides matching TRBD1. TRBV23-1 is treated as an ORF (open reading frame) with a function not yet certain. This CDR3 has 17 residues. J lost 3 bases, V lost 2 bases, and 6 bases had no gene match. The CDR3 is CASSQGQGGGGANVLTF. CDR3 coding DNA: TGCGCCAGCAGTCAAGGACAGGGAGGCGGTGGGGCCAACGTCCTGACTTTC.

The rearrangement uses TRBV6-5 and TRBJ2-7, with D perhaps TRBD1 (5 bases). The CDR3 contains 12 residues. V dropped 7 bases and J dropped 3 bases, with 10 bases sitting between them. Germline values: CDR1 MNHEY, CDR2 SVGAGI. The CDR3 sequence is CASTEDNYEQYF. CDR3 DNA sequence: TGTGCCAGCACAGAGGACAACTACGAGCAGTACTTC.

The V gene is TRBV25-1, the J gene TRBJ2-2; TRBD1 matches at 8 bases. Germline values: CDR1 MGHDK, CDR2 SYGVNS. V shed 7 bases, J shed 5 bases, and the junction held 9 bases outside the gene matches. CDR3 length: 15 amino acids. For the CDR3, the DNA is TGTGCCAGCACGGAAGACAGGGGTGGAACCGGGGAGCTGTTTTTT. The encoded protein is CASTEDRGGTGELFF. Complete variable domain (other parts from reference TRBV25-1 and TRBJ2-2): EADIYQTPRYLVIGTGKKITLECSQTMGHDKMYWYQQDPGMELHLIHYSYGVNSTEKGDLSSESTVSRIRTEHFPLTLESARPSHTSQYLCASTEDRGGTGELFFGEGSRLTVL.

V usage is TRBV15 and J usage is TRBJ2-5, with TRBD2 as a possible D gene (5 bases). In germline, CDR1 is LNHNV, CDR2 YYDKDF (reference sequence). The CDR3 is made up of 14 amino acids. V lost 5 bases and J 4 bases, leaving 14 bases between the germline ends. The CDR3 DNA follows: TGTGCCACCAGCCGAGCAGGAGGCGGAGAGACCCAGTACTTC. Translation gives CATSRAGGGETQYF.

V gene TRBV10-3 combines with J gene TRBJ2-7; D is unclear. CDR3 length: 14 amino acids. Trimming stripped 0 bases from V and 6 bases from J, with 12 bases between. Germline lookup yields CDR1 ENHRY and CDR2 SYGVKD. CDR3 sequence: CAISESTGALEQYF. The CDR3 bases are TGTGCCATCAGTGAGTCGACGGGTGCGCTCGAGCAGTACTTC.

The chain joins TRBV6-5 to TRBJ2-6; D not certain. CDR1 is MNHEY, CDR2 SVGAGI, per germline. V lost 6 bases and J lost 0, with 9 bases in between. The CDR3 has 15 residues. CDR3 residues: CASRERSSGANVLTF. CDR3 nucleotide sequence: TGTGCCAGCAGAGAACGGAGCTCTGGGGCCAACGTCCTGACTTTC.

The chain has TRBV7-9 and TRBJ2-3, with D unclear. The germline gives CDR1 SEHNR, CDR2 FQNEAQ (reference sequence). V lost 3 bases to trimming and J lost 1 base, with 17 bases between them. This CDR3 has 17 amino acids. CDR3 loop: CASSFLLAAAGTDTQYF. The CDR3 DNA is TGTGCCAGCAGCTTCCTCCTGGCGGCGGCTGGCACAGATACGCAGTATTTT.

The chain links TRBV28 to TRBJ2-7, with D tentatively TRBD1 (6 bases). The CDR3 loop spans 12 amino acids. CDR1 is MDHEN, CDR2 SYDVKM, per germline. Trimming shortened V by 7 bases and J by 2 bases, and 9 bases separated the two germline ends. CDR3 nucleotide sequence: TGTGCCAGCACAGGGGCACCCTACGAGCAGTACTTC. Its translation is CASTGAPYEQYF.

The chain has TRBV7-6 and TRBJ2-6; D unclear. Germline CDR1 and CDR2: SGHVS and FNYEAQ. This CDR3 contains 14 residues. V lost 5 bases and J 2 bases, leaving 7 bases between the germline ends. The DNA for the CDR3 is TGTGCCAGCAGCACGAGTGCTGGGGCCAACGTCCTGACTTTC. This encodes CASSTSAGANVLTF.